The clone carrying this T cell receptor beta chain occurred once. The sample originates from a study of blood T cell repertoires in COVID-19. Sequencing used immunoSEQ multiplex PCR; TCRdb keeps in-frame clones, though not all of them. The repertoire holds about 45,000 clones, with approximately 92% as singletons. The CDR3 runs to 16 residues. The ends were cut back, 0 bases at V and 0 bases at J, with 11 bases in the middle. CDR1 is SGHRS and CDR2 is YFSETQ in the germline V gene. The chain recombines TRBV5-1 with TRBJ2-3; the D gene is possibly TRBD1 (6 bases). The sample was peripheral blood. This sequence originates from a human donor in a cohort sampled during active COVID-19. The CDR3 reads CASSLGAGTSTDTQYF. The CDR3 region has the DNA TGCGCCAGCAGCTTGGGCGCAGGGACAAGCACAGATACGCAGTATTTT.